These 12 T cell receptor beta chains share one sample of origin, sequenced in a study of blood T cell repertoires in COVID-19. TCRdb's copy holds only in-frame clones and misses some; the assay was immunoSEQ multiplex PCR. The data show fewer than 150,000 clones, with roughly four fifths seen just once and about a sixth held by the top ten. The sequencing input was PBMCs or T cells enriched from blood (not recorded which). These receptors were taken from a man aged 25 to 45 who had recovered from COVID-19.

This clone has a handful of counts. The chain couples TRBV2 to TRBJ2-2; TRBD1 agrees at 7 bases. The V gene's germline CDR1 is SNHLY and CDR2 FYNNEI. The CDR3 totals 13 residues. The V segment lost 6 bases and the J segment 6 bases; nucleotides outside the gene matches: 4. The CDR3 loop is CASREQGPGELFF. The CDR3 region has the DNA TGTGCCAGCAGGGAACAGGGGCCCGGGGAGCTGTTTTTT.

V usage is TRBV27 and J usage is TRBJ2-7; 7 nucleotides line up with TRBD2. This CDR3 is 15 amino acids long. V gave up 3 bases and J gave up 3 bases; unmatched junction bases: 8. Germline V gene data show CDR1 as MNHEY and CDR2 as SMNVEV (reference sequence). The CDR3 DNA reads TGTGCCAGCAGTTTTACCGGGGACTATATCTACGAGCAGTACTTC. Translation: CASSFTGDYIYEQYF.

This rearrangement joins TRBV19 to TRBJ2-7, with 7 bases aligning to TRBD1. The V gene end was trimmed by 6 bases and the J gene end by 0 bases; junction bases not matched to a gene: 8. This CDR3 spans 15 amino acids. Germline-derived CDR1 and CDR2 are LNHDA and SQIVND (reference sequence). In DNA, the CDR3 is TGTGCCAGTAGCGCCGGGACAGAGAGCTCCTACGAGCAGTACGTC. Protein sequence: CASSAGTESSYEQYV.

V and J are TRBV4-2 and TRBJ1-1; D is ambiguous. V was trimmed by 0 bases and J by 1 base, leaving 6 bases between them. Germline lookup yields CDR1 LGHNA and CDR2 YNFKEQ. This CDR3 comprises 14 residues. The CDR3 region is CASSQEAGNTEAFF. In DNA, the CDR3 is TGTGCCAGCAGCCAAGAAGCAGGGAACACTGAAGCTTTCTTT.

The chain has TRBV12-5 and TRBJ1-3; maybe TRBD1 (6 bases). The germline V gene has CDR1 LGHNT and CDR2 FRNRAP. The CDR3 loop spans 18 amino acids. The V end lost 3 bases, the J end lost 0 bases, and 18 bases lay between the germline ends. CDR3: CASGFNPRQDHSGNTIYF. The DNA of the CDR3 is TGTGCTAGTGGTTTCAACCCCCGACAGGACCACTCTGGAAACACCATATATTTT.

A single count supports this clone. J is TRBJ1-1 and V is TRBV19; TRBD1 aligns across 9 bases. V was pared by 5 bases and J by 7 bases, with 14 bases of the junction left unmatched. Germline V lookup: CDR1 LNHDA, CDR2 SQIVND (reference sequence). CDR3 length: 16 amino acids. CDR3 protein: CASSFGTGSPGGEAFF. CDR3 sequence (DNA): TGTGCCAGTAGTTTCGGGACAGGGTCGCCGGGTGGTGAAGCTTTCTTT. Full variable domain (outside the CDR3, taken from reference TRBV19 and TRBJ1-1): DGGITQSPKYLFRKEGQNVTLSCEQNLNHDAMYWYRQDPGQGLRLIYYSQIVNDFQKGDIAEGYSVSREKKESFPLTVTSAQKNPTAFYLCASSFGTGSPGGEAFFGQGTRLTVV.

A few counts support this clone. The CDR3 protein is CASSRGGVGELFF. The CDR3, as DNA: TGCGCCAGCAGCCGGGGTGGGGTCGGGGAGCTGTTTTTT. This rearrangement joins TRBV10-1 to TRBJ2-2, with TRBD2 as a possible D gene (5 bases). V gave up 6 bases and J gave up 7 bases, with 12 bases separating them. There are 13 residues in the CDR3. CDR1 WNHNN and CDR2 SYGVQD come from the germline V gene (reference sequence).

The V call is TRBV5-5, the J call TRBJ2-7, with 10 bases lining up with TRBD1. The CDR3 totals 14 residues. V lost 1 base to trimming and J lost 4 bases; unmatched junction nucleotides: 2. The germline V gene encodes CDR1 SGHKS and CDR2 YYEKEE (reference sequence). The CDR3 here is CASSLWTGGYEQYF. CDR3 nucleotide sequence: TGTGCCAGCAGCTTGTGGACAGGGGGTTACGAGCAGTACTTC.

The chain employs TRBV5-6 and TRBJ2-7; 12 positions agree with TRBD2. The CDR3 is 14 residues long. The V gene's germline CDR1 is SGHDT and CDR2 YYEEEE. V dropped 0 bases and J dropped 9; count of bases not matched to a gene: 4. CDR3 residues: CASSLGLAGGTQYF. DNA of the CDR3: TGTGCCAGCAGCTTGGGTCTAGCGGGAGGGACGCAGTACTTC.

This clone was counted at least ten times. The J gene is TRBJ2-2, the V gene TRBV7-9, with D hard to call. V lost 0 bases and J lost 6, with 5 bases in between. Germline lookup yields CDR1 SEHNR and CDR2 FQNEAQ (reference sequence). The CDR3 spans 13 residues. CDR3 loop: CASSLASAGELFF. CDR3 DNA sequence: TGTGCCAGCAGCTTAGCTTCGGCCGGGGAGCTGTTTTTT.

J is TRBJ2-5 and V is TRBV2; D is possibly TRBD2 (7 bases). Germline CDR1 and CDR2: SNHLY and FYNNEI. The CDR3 runs to 15 residues. V was clipped by 6 bases and J by 5 bases, with 19 bases between them. CDR3 DNA sequence: TGTGCCAGCAGGCAGGCGGGGGCCCAGGAGGAGACCCAGTACTTC. Amino acid sequence: CASRQAGAQEETQYF. Together with reference TRBV2 and TRBJ2-5, the CDR3 gives the full variable domain: EPEVTQTPSHQVTQMGQEVILRCVPISNHLYFYWYRQILGQKVEFLVSFYNNEISEKSEIFDDQFSVERPDGSNFTLKIRSTKLEDSAMYFCASRQAGAQEETQYFGPGTRLLVL.

The chain is built from TRBV7-9 and TRBJ2-7, with 9 bases identical to TRBD1. The ends lost 1 base at V and 4 bases at J; junction bases unmatched: 5. CDR3 length: 15 residues. Per germline, CDR1 SEHNR and CDR2 FQNEAQ (reference sequence). The CDR3 nucleotides read TGTGCCAGCAGCTTAGGAAGGGACAGGGAATACGAGCAGTACTTC. Residues: CASSLGRDREYEQYF.